This is a list of T cell receptor beta chains from one sample in a study of T cell repertoires in cytomegalovirus infection. TCRdb analysed the reads with MiXCR anew, one entry per CDR3 protein. The sample has hundreds of thousands of distinct CDR3 sequences, about two fifths seen once. Antigen specificity for these receptors is unknown. The sample in question was cultured PBMCs, obtained from culture after CMV antigen stimulation. The receptors stem from a human donor in good health (CMV status not recorded). Some clones in this sample may be carry-over from other donors' samples. CDR3s leave out the opening cysteine and the closing phenylalanine or tryptophan.

v_call	j_call	cdr3_aa
TRBV7-6	TRBJ1-1	ASSQLRGGDTEAF
TRBV7-9	TRBJ1-6	ASSLEANSPLH
TRBV7-2	TRBJ2-1	ASSLAKSGVGTSGRPSSYNEQF
TRBV12-3/TRBV12-4	TRBJ2-7	ASSRRVDSYEQY
TRBV19	TRBJ2-3	ASAAADTQY
TRBV2	TRBJ1-2	ASRRGFIGYT
TRBV7-2	TRBJ2-1	ASSLGGSAHNEQF
TRBV5-6	TRBJ1-1	ASSLLRFMNTEAF
TRBV12-3/TRBV12-4	TRBJ1-5	ASSLAGGEMPQH
TRBV19	TRBJ2-3	ASSTHTDTQY